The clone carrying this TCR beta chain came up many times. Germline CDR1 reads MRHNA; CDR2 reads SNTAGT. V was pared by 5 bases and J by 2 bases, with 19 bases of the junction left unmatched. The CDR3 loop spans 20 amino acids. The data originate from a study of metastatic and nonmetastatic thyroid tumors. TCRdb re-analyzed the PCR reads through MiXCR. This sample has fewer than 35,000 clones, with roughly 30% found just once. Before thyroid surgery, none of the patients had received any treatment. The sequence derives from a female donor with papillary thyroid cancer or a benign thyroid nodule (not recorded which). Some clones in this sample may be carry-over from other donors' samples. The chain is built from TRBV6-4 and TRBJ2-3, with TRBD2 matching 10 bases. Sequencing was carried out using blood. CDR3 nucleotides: TGTGCCAGCAGTCACGCCTCCGGACTAGCGGAGAGACCTGCCACAGATACGCAGTATTTT. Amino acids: CASSHASGLAERPATDTQYF.